This TCR beta chain was captured by sequencing in a study of blood T cells in healthy people across ages. The use of a sample-barcoded 5' primer and a J-beta primer mix characterized a second PCR of about 7 to 12 cycles. TCRdb called the 5' RACE reads again in MiXCR, with one record for every CDR3 protein. Of about 1,400,000 distinct CDR3 sequences in the sample, 45% to 70% were seen once. Turning to this clonotype: Its antigen is unidentified.

Trimming left V 5 bases short and J 2 bases short, with 14 bases between. Per the germline V gene, CDR1 is PRHDT and CDR2 is FYEKMQ (reference sequence). There are 15 residues in the CDR3. Those donating, healthy Caucasian individuals from Russia, were aged roughly 6 to 90. Each donor gave roughly 9.8 milliliters of peripheral blood. Study observations and caveats: Both higher diversity and more naive CD4+ cells marked long-lived donors when set against aged donors.

The clonotype comes from a man aged 18 to 35 in good health. The chain has TRBV13 and TRBJ2-3; D perhaps matches TRBD2 (7 bases). Sequenced sample: blood. In DNA, the CDR3 is TGTGCCAGCAGCACAGAGCGGGGACACACAGATACGCAGTATTTT. Translation gives CASSTERGHTDTQYF.